These 22 T cell receptor beta chains came from one sample sequenced in a study of monozygotic twins with inflammatory bowel disease. TCRdb reprocessed the 5' RACE reads and stores each CDR3 protein as one record, lacking DNA. Its table records 350,000 to 400,000 distinct CDR3 sequences. Source material: blood. The origin of the receptors is a human donor with ulcerative colitis or Crohn's disease, or a healthy co-twin of an affected twin (not recorded which).

The V and J genes are TRBV20-1 and TRBJ1-1; without DNA, the TCRdb call of TRBD1 cannot be checked. The germline V gene has CDR1 DFQATT and CDR2 SNEGSKA (reference sequence). The length of the CDR3 is 13 residues. CDR3 in amino acids: CSALTGKNTEAFF.

This chain joins TRBV13 and TRBJ2-7; lacking DNA, the TRBD1 call made by TCRdb goes unchecked. Per the germline V gene, CDR1 is PRHDT and CDR2 is FYEKMQ (reference sequence). The CDR3 is 19 amino acids. CDR3 loop: CASSLAAQGASPAYYEQYF.

The gene calls are TRBV20-1 and TRBJ1-5. The CDR3 length is 13 residues. CDR1 DFQATT and CDR2 SNEGSKA come from the germline V gene (reference sequence). CDR3 protein: CSAYRNSNQPQHF.

This chain connects TRBV20-1 to TRBJ2-7; TCRdb calls TRBD1, which cannot be checked without DNA. This CDR3 region has 15 residues. CDR1 and CDR2 (germline): DFQATT, SNEGSKA (reference sequence). CDR3 loop: CSAPDRGSSSYEQYF.

The chain combines TRBV7-2 with TRBJ2-7. There are 12 residues in the CDR3. CDR1 is SGHTA, CDR2 FQGNSA, per germline. The CDR3 is CASSLGGSEQYF.

The rearrangement joins TRBV28 to TRBJ2-1. The CDR3 totals 13 residues. CDR1 is MDHEN, CDR2 SYDVKM, per germline. CDR3: CASRTSAYNEQFF.

This rearrangement joins TRBV5-1 to TRBJ2-4; TCRdb's D call of TRBD1 is untestable without DNA. The CDR3 has 14 amino acids. CDR1 SGHRS and CDR2 YFSETQ come from the germline V gene. The CDR3 region is CASSTGRSKNIQYF. Full variable domain (rest looked up from reference TRBV5-1 and TRBJ2-4): KAGVTQTPRYLIKTRGQQVTLSCSPISGHRSVSWYQQTPGQGLQFLFEYFSETQRNKGNFPGRFSGRQFSNSRSEMNVSTLELGDSALYLCASSTGRSKNIQYFGAGTRLSVL.

J is TRBJ2-7 and V is TRBV15. Germline V gene data show CDR1 as LNHNV and CDR2 as YYDKDF (reference sequence). This CDR3 is 15 amino acids long. This chain's CDR3 is CATSRDAQRTYEQYF.

The chain employs TRBV21-1 and TRBJ2-7; checking the TCRdb D call of TRBD2 is not possible without DNA. TRBV21-1 has pseudogene status. CDR3 length equals 18 residues. The CDR3 is CARAVSRTSGDFSYEQYF.

The V and J genes are TRBV5-4 and TRBJ2-2; the TCRdb D gene call, TRBD1, has no DNA to confirm it. The CDR3 spans 15 residues. Germline V gene lookup returns CDR1 SGHNT and CDR2 YYREEE (reference sequence). CDR3 loop: CASSTGGQATGELFF.

The V gene is TRBV5-1, the J gene TRBJ2-1. This CDR3 has 13 amino acids. The germline V gene has CDR1 SGHRS and CDR2 YFSETQ. The CDR3 here is CASSLVPYNEQFF.

This chain links TRBV5-6 with TRBJ2-2; the D gene TCRdb calls, TRBD1, cannot be checked with no DNA. Germline CDR1 and CDR2: SGHDT and YYEEEE. The CDR3 is 16 amino acids. The CDR3 spells CASSRLPVPRTGELFF. Drawing the rest from reference TRBV5-6 and TRBJ2-2, the complete variable domain is DAGVTQSPTHLIKTRGQQVTLRCSPKSGHDTVSWYQQALGQGPQFIFQYYEEEERQRGNFPDRFSGHQFPNYSSELNVNALLLGDSALYLCASSRLPVPRTGELFFGEGSRLTVL.

This chain links TRBV7-9 with TRBJ1-1; with no DNA, the TCRdb D assignment of TRBD1 cannot be verified. The germline V gene has CDR1 SEHNR and CDR2 FQNEAQ (reference sequence). The CDR3 contains 12 residues. The CDR3 reads CASSLSQGRSFF.

V is TRBV7-6 and J is TRBJ1-1; as DNA is missing, the TRBD1 call by TCRdb cannot be tested. Per germline, CDR1 SGHVS and CDR2 FNYEAQ. This CDR3 has 14 amino acids. The CDR3 here is CASSRRTGDTEAFF.

The chain combines TRBV29-1 with TRBJ2-7. Germline CDR1 reads SQVTM; CDR2 reads ANQGSEA. The CDR3 has 12 residues. The chain's CDR3 is CSVGFIGYEQYF.

The chain joins TRBV15 to TRBJ2-1; checking the TCRdb D call of TRBD2 is not possible without DNA. From germline, CDR1 is LNHNV and CDR2 YYDKDF (reference sequence). The CDR3 contains 19 residues. CDR3 sequence reads: CATSRDRASGSSSYNEQFF.

The chain joins TRBV4-3 to TRBJ2-6; the TCRdb call, TRBD2, lacks DNA for checking. Germline CDR1 reads LGHNA; CDR2 reads YSLEER. This CDR3 is built from 18 residues. CDR3 amino acids: CASSQDTRGEGVANVLTF.

The rearrangement uses TRBV5-1 and TRBJ2-7. CDR3 size: 14 residues. CDR1 is SGHRS and CDR2 is YFSETQ in the germline V gene. The CDR3 is CASSDPQSSYEQYF.

V and J are TRBV4-1 and TRBJ1-2; TCRdb's D gene call, TRBD1, goes unchecked for lack of DNA. The CDR3 totals 15 residues. From germline, CDR1 is MGHRA and CDR2 YSYEKL. This CDR3 is CASSQDTSGAYGYTF.

This rearrangement joins TRBV9 to TRBJ1-2. CDR1 and CDR2 (germline): SGDLS, YYNGEE. The CDR3 contains 15 residues. CDR3 region: CASSVDWGVGYGYTF.

The J gene is TRBJ1-3, the V gene TRBV4-3. CDR1 is LGHNA, CDR2 YSLEER, per germline. CDR3 size: 16 residues. CDR3 residues: CASSQEGFGSGNTIYF.

The chain is built from TRBV2 and TRBJ2-3; the TCRdb D gene call, TRBD2, has no DNA to confirm it. The CDR3 consists of 17 residues. CDR1 is SNHLY, CDR2 FYNNEI, per germline. Here the CDR3 reads CASSLGGLAGATDTQYF.